The source of this T cell receptor beta chain is a study of shared clonotypes between healthy human individuals. Study-wide context: The plates for each donor numbered three CD4 naive, three CD4 memory, two CD8 naive and one CD8 memory.

The repertoire was sequenced with immunoSEQ multiplex PCR; TCRdb's copy has only in-frame clones and lacks some. The table records roughly 1,000,000 clones, approximately 78% of them present only once. Material: memory CD4+ T cells from PBMCs. Subset described: CD45RA-negative fraction. The clonotype was recovered from a man aged 18 to 29 in good health. Some clones in this sample may be carry-over from other donors' samples.

The CDR3 loop reads CASGLDPWPGNTGELFF. In nucleotides, the CDR3 is TGTGCTAGTGGTTTGGACCCTTGGCCGGGTAACACCGGGGAGCTGTTTTTT. The gene calls are TRBV12-5 and TRBJ2-2; D gene ambiguous. V gave up 1 base and J gave up 2 bases, with 14 bases separating them. Germline V gene lookup returns CDR1 LGHNT and CDR2 FRNRAP. This CDR3 region has 17 residues.